This TCR beta chain was identified during a study of T cells in Graves' hyperthyroidism and ophthalmopathy. Study-wide background: Sampling of peripheral blood happened at initial diagnosis, prior to any treatment.

Using RNA transcripts as the source, TCR beta CDR3 regions were amplified. The HTBI set primed first-round TCR CDR3 RT-PCR. TCRdb re-called the multiplex PCR reads with MiXCR, one entry per CDR3 protein. The table shows some 370,000 distinct CDR3 sequences, with approximately 18% occurring only once. CDR1 LGHNA and CDR2 YNFKEQ come from the germline V gene. V lost 5 bases, J lost 0 bases, and 23 bases lay in between. The CDR3 runs to 19 residues. Drawn at first hyperthyroidism diagnosis, the blood sample preceded any ophthalmopathy symptoms. This chain joins TRBV4-2 and TRBJ1-3, with D possibly being TRBD1 (6 bases). Sample: blood. This clonotype was sampled from a woman in her twenties or thirties with Graves' hyperthyroidism that later progressed to Graves' ophthalmopathy. The CDR3 region is CASSSNPLGTLSSGNTIYF. CDR3 in DNA: TGTGCCAGCAGCTCGAACCCCCTCGGGACACTGAGCTCTGGAAACACCATATATTTT.